The 23 T cell receptor beta chains below were found in one sample sequenced in a study of early T cells in non-severe SARS-CoV-2 infection. TCRdb redid the calling of the 5' RACE reads with MiXCR, one entry per CDR3 protein. The repertoire has 64,000 or so distinct CDR3 sequences, roughly 14% of them found once; the top ten carry around 4.3%. The sample taken for sequencing was whole blood. The receptors here all came from an adult who was a healthcare worker with PCR-confirmed SARS-CoV-2 infection or an uninfected control (not recorded which).

The chain has TRBV20-1 and TRBJ2-1; no definite D call. The germline gives CDR1 DFQATT, CDR2 SNEGSKA (reference sequence). The CDR3 loop spans 11 amino acids. Trimming took off 0 bases at V and 3 bases at J, with 0 bases between the two ends. This CDR3 is CSARDYNEQFF. For the CDR3, the DNA is TGCAGTGCTAGAGACTACAATGAGCAGTTCTTC.

The rearrangement links TRBV12-3 or TRBV12-4 to TRBJ2-3; D perhaps matches TRBD2 (6 bases). The ends were cut back, 6 bases at V and 0 bases at J, with 13 bases in the middle. The CDR3 runs to 15 residues. The CDR3 nucleotides read TGTGCCAGCAGCCCTGCCGGGGGTAGCACAGATACGCAGTATTTT. Translation gives CASSPAGGSTDTQYF.

This clonotype was observed a few times. The J gene is TRBJ1-5, the V gene TRBV7-8, with D possibly being TRBD1 (6 bases). Germline V gene data show CDR1 as SGHVS and CDR2 as FQNEAQ. There are 14 residues in the CDR3. With 4 bases removed from V and 1 base from J, the gap between germline ends came to 8 bases. The CDR3 loop reads CASSYGQSNQPQHF. The DNA for the CDR3 is TGTGCCAGCAGCTACGGACAGAGCAATCAGCCCCAGCATTTT.

This clonotype has at least ten counts. J is TRBJ2-1 and V is TRBV3-1, with D hard to call. V was pared by 0 bases and J by 9 bases, with 15 bases between. The germline V gene has CDR1 LGHDT and CDR2 YNNKEL (reference sequence). The CDR3 consists of 15 residues. Here the CDR3 reads CASSQEEASPTEQFF. CDR3 nucleotides: TGTGCCAGCAGCCAAGAGGAAGCTTCGCCGACTGAGCAGTTCTTC.

This clonotype was detected ten times or more. The chain carries TRBV6-5 and TRBJ1-1; 7 bases map to TRBD1. Unmatched junction bases numbered 9, after V lost 3 bases and J lost 8 bases. The germline V gene has CDR1 MNHEY and CDR2 SVGAGI. The CDR3 has 14 residues. The CDR3 DNA reads TGTGCCAGCAGTTATCAACCGGGACAGACAGAAGCTTTCTTT. Translation gives CASSYQPGQTEAFF.

This clonotype has a handful of counts. The V and J genes are TRBV4-2 and TRBJ2-1; the match to TRBD2 covers 8 bases. Germline V gene lookup returns CDR1 LGHNA and CDR2 YNFKEQ. J gave up 10 bases and V 1 base, and 6 bases lay outside the gene matches. The CDR3 totals 14 residues. The CDR3 loop is CASSQAGGLQEQFF. DNA for the CDR3: TGTGCCAGCAGCCAAGCGGGGGGGCTGCAAGAGCAGTTCTTC.

This clonotype was observed a handful of times. The V call is TRBV12-5, the J call TRBJ1-5, with TRBD1 matching over 7 bases. The CDR3 has 14 amino acids. The germline V gene encodes CDR1 LGHNT and CDR2 FRNRAP. With 3 bases clipped from V and 7 bases from J, the junction kept 6 bases outside the gene matches. CDR3 nucleotides: TGTGCTAGTGGTTTAGGGGACAGAGGACAGCCCCAGCATTTT. This gives the protein CASGLGDRGQPQHF.

Only a few counts were recorded for this clonotype. The chain employs TRBV6-1 and TRBJ2-1; TRBD1 agrees at 10 bases. The V gene's germline CDR1 is MNHNS and CDR2 SASEGT. The CDR3 covers 20 residues. V lost 0 bases to trimming and J lost 0 bases; unmatched junction nucleotides: 11. This CDR3 is CASSEAGTGAMFSSYNEQFF. As DNA, the CDR3 is TGTGCCAGCAGTGAAGCAGGGACAGGGGCCATGTTTAGCTCCTACAATGAGCAGTTCTTC.

The chain combines TRBV5-4 with TRBJ2-3; D is ambiguous. V lost 5 bases to trimming and J lost 3 bases, with 16 bases between them. The CDR3 runs 15 residues. Germline V gene sequence: CDR1 SGHNT, CDR2 YYREEE (reference sequence). As DNA, the CDR3 is TGTGCCAGCAGACCGCTAGAGCGCCCGACAGATACGCAGTATTTT. Translated: CASRPLERPTDTQYF.

The sample holds many counts of this clonotype. The gene calls are TRBV5-1 and TRBJ1-1; TRBD1 is a possible D gene (5 bases). Germline V gene data show CDR1 as SGHRS and CDR2 as YFSETQ. This CDR3 comprises 15 residues. The V gene lost 0 bases and the J gene lost 2 bases, with 11 bases spanning the gap. The CDR3 here is CASSLEGPPNTEAFF. In DNA, the CDR3 is TGCGCCAGCAGCTTGGAGGGACCGCCCAACACTGAAGCTTTCTTT.

This clonotype was seen only a few times. The gene calls are TRBV5-5 and TRBJ2-1; D is uncertain. The germline CDR1 and CDR2 sequences are SGHKS and YYEKEE (reference sequence). This CDR3 is built from 13 residues. Trimming cost V 7 bases and J 5 bases, with 13 bases left between them. CDR3: CASLDEYHNEQFF. CDR3 nucleotides: TGTGCCAGCCTGGACGAGTACCACAATGAGCAGTTCTTC.

This clonotype has more than one count but fewer than ten. The J gene is TRBJ1-6, the V gene TRBV5-1, with D possibly being TRBD1 (5 bases). Germline V gene lookup returns CDR1 SGHRS and CDR2 YFSETQ. Trimming took 8 bases from V and 4 from J, leaving 13 bases between them. The CDR3 consists of 14 residues. The CDR3: CARDRDGYNSPLHF. In DNA, the CDR3 is TGCGCCAGGGACCGGGACGGGTATAATTCACCCCTCCACTTT.

This clonotype appeared a single time. This chain links TRBV12-3 or TRBV12-4 with TRBJ2-3, with 13 bases matching TRBD2. The length of the CDR3 is 15 residues. Trimming took 3 bases from V and 6 from J; bases not matched to a gene: 3. CDR3: CASSLGLAGMDTQYF. CDR3 sequence (DNA): TGTGCCAGCAGTTTGGGACTAGCGGGGATGGATACGCAGTATTTT.

This clonotype was counted ten times or more. The rearrangement uses TRBV5-1 and TRBJ2-5, with D perhaps matching TRBD2 (6 bases). With 2 bases removed from V and 2 bases from J, the gap between germline ends came to 7 bases. Germline-derived CDR1 and CDR2 are SGHRS and YFSETQ. This CDR3 has 13 amino acids. CDR3 nucleotides: TGCGCCAGCAGCTTCGGGGGACAAGAGACCCAGTACTTC. It is translated as CASSFGGQETQYF.

This clonotype was counted many times. V is TRBV12-3 or TRBV12-4 and J is TRBJ2-7; D not certain. Trimming took 4 bases from V and 2 from J, leaving 6 bases between them. The CDR3 runs to 12 residues. Here the CDR3 reads CASSWSPYEQYF. DNA of the CDR3: TGTGCCAGCAGTTGGTCCCCCTACGAGCAGTACTTC.

V usage is TRBV9 and J usage is TRBJ2-3; D may correspond to TRBD1 or TRBD2 (5 bases each). The CDR3 is 16 residues long. Per the germline V gene, CDR1 is SGDLS and CDR2 is YYNGEE. Trimming pared 3 bases from V and 6 bases from J, leaving 20 bases between. For the CDR3, the DNA is TGTGCCAGCAGCGCCTACCGGGACCGAATCTATGATACGCAGTATTTT. Protein product: CASSAYRDRIYDTQYF.

This clonotype has a count of ten or more. The rearrangement links TRBV5-1 to TRBJ2-7; D ambiguous. This CDR3 region has 11 residues. Germline assignment: CDR1 SGHRS and CDR2 YFSETQ. The germline V and J ends were trimmed by 3 bases and 6 bases, with 7 bases remaining between them. The CDR3 bases are TGCGCCAGCAGCTCGACGGGCGAGCAGTACTTC. It yields the protein CASSSTGEQYF.

This clonotype was observed a handful of times. The gene calls are TRBV6-1 and TRBJ1-5; TRBD1 matches at 7 bases. CDR1 is MNHNS, CDR2 SASEGT, per germline. The CDR3 length is 14 residues. The V segment lost 2 bases and the J segment 5 bases; nucleotides outside the gene matches: 3. CDR3 in DNA: TGTGCCAGCAGTGAACTTACAGGGGATCAGCCCCAGCATTTT. This gives the protein CASSELTGDQPQHF.

This clonotype was picked up a small number of times. The chain couples TRBV7-8 to TRBJ1-1, with D uncertain. From germline, CDR1 is SGHVS and CDR2 FQNEAQ. Trimming removed 1 base from V and 1 base from J, with 7 bases in between. CDR3 size: 14 residues. This chain's CDR3 is CASSLGLRNTEAFF. The DNA of the CDR3 is TGTGCCAGCAGCTTAGGACTCCGGAACACTGAAGCTTTCTTT.

The sample holds a few counts of this clonotype. V is TRBV4-1 and J is TRBJ2-7, with 9 bases lining up with TRBD1. Germline trimming cut 2 bases from V and 3 bases from J; bases unmatched to any gene: 11. The CDR3 has 17 amino acids. The germline CDR1 and CDR2 sequences are MGHRA and YSYEKL. The chain's CDR3 is CASSQILRTGADYEQYF. The CDR3 nucleotides read TGCGCCAGCAGCCAAATCCTCAGGACAGGGGCCGACTACGAGCAGTACTTC.

The V call is TRBV7-6, the J call TRBJ2-7, with 9 bases fitting TRBD1. The CDR3 loop spans 15 amino acids. Germline CDR1 and CDR2: SGHVS and FNYEAQ. V lost 5 bases, J lost 6 bases, and 11 bases stayed unmatched. CDR3 protein: CASSLLGTGSGEQYF. The CDR3 region has the DNA TGTGCCAGCAGCCTCCTCGGGACAGGGTCAGGCGAGCAGTACTTC.

This clonotype has more than one count but fewer than ten. V and J are TRBV27 and TRBJ1-2; TRBD1 might be the D (5 bases). Deletions cut 1 base from V and 1 base from J, with 10 bases between. The CDR3 is made up of 15 amino acids. Germline CDR1 and CDR2: MNHEY and SMNVEV (reference sequence). The chain's CDR3 is CASSLFGGFNYGYTF. CDR3 sequence (DNA): TGTGCCAGCAGTTTATTTGGGGGATTTAACTATGGCTACACCTTC.

This rearrangement joins TRBV7-8 to TRBJ2-5; either TRBD1 or TRBD2 may supply D (6 bases each). Trimming stripped 6 bases from V and 5 bases from J, with 16 bases between. The CDR3 has 14 residues. The germline V gene encodes CDR1 SGHVS and CDR2 FQNEAQ. CDR3 sequence reads: CASRTPGAGETQYF. The CDR3 region has the DNA TGTGCCAGCAGAACCCCGGGGGCAGGCGAGACCCAGTACTTC.